These 3 T cell receptor beta chains were all obtained from the same sample, sequenced in a study of cytomegalovirus exposure and HLA in healthy donors. The PCR contained 60 Vbeta and 13 Jbeta primers. Sequencing was performed with immunoSEQ multiplex PCR; in TCRdb, only in-frame clones are kept and a portion is missing. This sample yields 84,000 or so clones, of which around 62% are seen a single time; 5% to 6.5% belongs to the top ten. The material sequenced was PBMCs. All receptors derive from a woman aged 25 to 39 in good health and CMV-seropositive.

This clone has only a few counts. This chain connects TRBV19 to TRBJ1-1; D remains ambiguous. This CDR3 has 14 residues. The V end was cut by 0 bases, the J end by 1 base, with 6 bases between. Per the germline V gene, CDR1 is LNHDA and CDR2 is SQIVND (reference sequence). The CDR3 loop reads CASSIDNRNTEAFF. CDR3 DNA: TGTGCCAGTAGTATAGACAACAGGAACACTGAAGCTTTCTTT. Together with reference TRBV19 and TRBJ1-1, the CDR3 gives the full variable domain: DGGITQSPKYLFRKEGQNVTLSCEQNLNHDAMYWYRQDPGQGLRLIYYSQIVNDFQKGDIAEGYSVSREKKESFPLTVTSAQKNPTAFYLCASSIDNRNTEAFFGQGTRLTVV.

The table lists this clone with a few counts. The J gene is TRBJ2-7, the V gene TRBV6-1; D perhaps matches TRBD2 (5 bases). Germline-derived CDR1 and CDR2 are MNHNS and SASEGT. This CDR3 region has 13 residues. Trimming pared 6 bases from V and 3 bases from J, leaving 12 bases between. The DNA for the CDR3 is TGTGCCAGCAGGCCTGGACGGGACTACGAGCAGTACTTC. As protein: CASRPGRDYEQYF.

Here the CDR3 DNA reads TGTGCCAGCAGCGCGGGACTAGCAGCCGATGAGCAGTTCTTC. Amino acids: CASSAGLAADEQFF. The rearrangement uses TRBV9 and TRBJ2-1, with 9 bases identical to TRBD2. Trimming took 3 bases from V and 8 from J; bases not matched to a gene: 6. The CDR3 is made up of 14 amino acids. Germline CDR1 is SGDLS and CDR2 is YYNGEE.